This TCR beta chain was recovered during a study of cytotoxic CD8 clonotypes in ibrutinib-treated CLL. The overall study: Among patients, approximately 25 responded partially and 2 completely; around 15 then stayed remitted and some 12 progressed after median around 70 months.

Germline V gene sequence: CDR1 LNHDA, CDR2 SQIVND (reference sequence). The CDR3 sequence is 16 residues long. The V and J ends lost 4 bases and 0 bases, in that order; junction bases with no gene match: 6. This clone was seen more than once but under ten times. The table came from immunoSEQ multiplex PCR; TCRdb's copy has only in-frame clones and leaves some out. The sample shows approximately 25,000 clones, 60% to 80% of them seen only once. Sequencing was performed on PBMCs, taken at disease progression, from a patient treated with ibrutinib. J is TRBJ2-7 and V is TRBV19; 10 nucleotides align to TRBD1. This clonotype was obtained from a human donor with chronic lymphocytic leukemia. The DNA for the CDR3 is TGTGCCAGTAGTACAGGGACAGGGGCCCTCTCCTACGAGCAGTACTTC. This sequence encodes CASSTGTGALSYEQYF.